This T cell receptor beta chain was retrieved from a study of PD-1 blockade in mismatch repair-deficient tumors. V lost 1 base, J lost 8 bases, and 7 bases stayed unmatched. CDR1 PRHDT and CDR2 FYEKMQ come from the germline V gene (reference sequence). This CDR3 is 17 amino acids long. The table came from immunoSEQ multiplex PCR; TCRdb's copy has only in-frame clones and leaves some out. This sample yields about 22,000 clones, of which 80% to 90% are seen a single time; approximately 17% belongs to the top ten. Sequenced here: peripheral blood, sampled 2 weeks after starting pembrolizumab. The chain links TRBV13 to TRBJ2-4; 14 nucleotides line up with TRBD2. This clonotype originated in an adult with mismatch repair-deficient cancer. The CDR3 reads CASSLVGLAGERDIQYF. The CDR3 DNA is TGTGCCAGCAGCTTAGTGGGACTAGCGGGAGAACGGGACATTCAGTACTTC.